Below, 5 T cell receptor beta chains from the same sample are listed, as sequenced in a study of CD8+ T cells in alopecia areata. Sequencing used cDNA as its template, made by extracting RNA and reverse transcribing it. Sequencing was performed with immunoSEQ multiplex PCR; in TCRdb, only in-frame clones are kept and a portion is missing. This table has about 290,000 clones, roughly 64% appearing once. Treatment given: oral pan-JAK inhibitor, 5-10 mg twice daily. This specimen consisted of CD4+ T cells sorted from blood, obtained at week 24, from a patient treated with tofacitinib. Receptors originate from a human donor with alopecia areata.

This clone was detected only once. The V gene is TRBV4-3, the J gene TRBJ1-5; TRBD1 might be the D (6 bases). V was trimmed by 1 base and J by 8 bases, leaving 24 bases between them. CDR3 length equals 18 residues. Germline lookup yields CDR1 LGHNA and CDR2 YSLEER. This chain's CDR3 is CASSQGGRQDLMREPQHF. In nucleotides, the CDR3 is TGCGCCAGCAGCCAAGGGGGAAGACAGGATCTCATGAGGGAGCCCCAGCATTTT.

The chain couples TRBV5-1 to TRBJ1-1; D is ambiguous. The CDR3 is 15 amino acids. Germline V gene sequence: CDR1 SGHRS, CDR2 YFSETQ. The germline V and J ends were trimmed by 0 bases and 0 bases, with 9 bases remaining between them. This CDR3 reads CASSLAHTLNTEAFF. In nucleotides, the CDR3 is TGCGCCAGCAGCTTGGCTCATACTTTGAACACTGAAGCTTTCTTT.

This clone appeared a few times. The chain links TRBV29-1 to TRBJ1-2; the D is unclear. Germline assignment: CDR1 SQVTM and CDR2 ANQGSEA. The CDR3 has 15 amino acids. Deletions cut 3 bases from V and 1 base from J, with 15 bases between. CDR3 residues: CSVDNFEILNYGYTF. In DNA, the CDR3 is TGCAGCGTTGATAACTTTGAGATCCTTAACTATGGCTACACCTTC.

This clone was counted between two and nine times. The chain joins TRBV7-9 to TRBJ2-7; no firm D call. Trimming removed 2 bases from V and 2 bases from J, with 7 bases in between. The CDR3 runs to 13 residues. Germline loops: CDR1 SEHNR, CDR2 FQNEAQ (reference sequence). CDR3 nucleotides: TGTGCCAGCAGCTTACAATCAGCCTACGAGCAGTACTTC. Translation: CASSLQSAYEQYF.

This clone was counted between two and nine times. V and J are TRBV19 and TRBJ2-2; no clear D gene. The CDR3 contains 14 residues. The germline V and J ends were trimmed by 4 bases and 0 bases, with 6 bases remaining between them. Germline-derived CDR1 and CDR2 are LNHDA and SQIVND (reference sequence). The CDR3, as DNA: TGTGCCAGTAGTACAAAGGCGAACACCGGGGAGCTGTTTTTT. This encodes CASSTKANTGELFF.